This TCR beta chain derives from a study of cytomegalovirus exposure and HLA in healthy donors. The length of the CDR3 is 19 residues. Per the germline V gene, CDR1 is SGDLS and CDR2 is YYNGEE. The V and J ends lost 4 bases and 0 bases respectively, with 20 bases between them. The PCR made use of 60 Vbeta and 13 Jbeta primers. Profiling relied on immunoSEQ multiplex PCR, and the TCRdb table lists in-frame clones only, not all of them. The sample has about 110,000 clones, 80% to 85% seen once. The chain couples TRBV9 to TRBJ2-6; possibly TRBD1 for D (6 bases). Sequenced input: PBMCs. The TCR sequence derives from a man under 40 in good health and CMV-seropositive. CDR3 nucleotides: TGTGCCAGCAGCCCTCGAATGGGGGCTACCTTCTCTGGGGCCAACGTCCTGACTTTC. This gives the protein CASSPRMGATFSGANVLTF.